Sequencing of this TCR beta chain was carried out in a study of shared clonotypes between healthy human individuals. Input per replicate PCR of unsorted PBMC was around 300 ng DNA, corresponding to some 30,000 T cell genomes. PBMC DNA, left unsorted, was sequenced on ten immunoSEQ deep assay plates. In the authors' methods: Filtering differed because ImmunoSEQ produced junction-only sequences that carried no quality scores. Repertoires were generated with immunoSEQ multiplex PCR, while TCRdb's copy carries only in-frame clones and drops some. D and trimming come from the DNA, and the V and J calls and clone size come from that table. The repertoire holds some 510,000 clones, with about four fifths as singletons. Donors comprised healthy HIV-negative adults lacking recent acute infections or vaccinations. The V gene's germline CDR1 is SGHTA and CDR2 FQGNSA. The CDR3 is 15 amino acids. The germline V and J ends were trimmed by 1 base and 4 bases, with 10 bases remaining between them.

Sequencing was performed on PBMCs. The origin of this receptor is a middle-aged woman in good health. Some clones in this sample may be carry-over from other donors' samples. The chain recombines TRBV7-2 with TRBJ1-4; D unresolved. Written as DNA, the CDR3 is TGTGCCAGCAGCTTAGGAGGTAGAAGTAATGAAAAACTGTTTTTT. Protein product: CASSLGGRSNEKLFF.